The entry below describes one T cell receptor (beta chain). Its antigen is unknown. The data belong to a study of cytomegalovirus exposure and HLA in healthy donors. About the research overall: In terms of ancestry, the Caucasian-associated cluster contained about 81% of the approximately 400 genotyped donors. Study-wide points: Reported performance of the classifier showed diagnosis of cytomegalovirus status with high specificity and sensitivity. TCR beta V- and J-gene trimming was later associated with a missense DCLRE1C variant.

The CDR3 runs 19 residues. The germline gives CDR1 LGHNA, CDR2 YSLEER. The J segment lost 1 base and the V segment lost 5 bases, leaving 12 bases of the junction unmatched. PCR amplification relied on 60 Vbeta primers (plus 13 Jbeta primers). Measured with immunoSEQ multiplex PCR; TCRdb has only the in-frame clones, and not every one. The sample carries approximately 170,000 clones, about 76% recorded once. This receptor was identified in a male donor in good health and CMV-seropositive. The specimen was PBMCs. The V call is TRBV4-3, the J call TRBJ1-6; 9 bases map to TRBD1. The CDR3 sequence is CASSILGDRESSYNSPLHF. The CDR3 nucleotides read TGCGCCAGCAGCATCTTAGGGGACAGGGAATCGTCCTATAATTCACCCCTCCACTTT.